A selection of T cell receptor beta chains follows, all from one sample in a study of shared clonotypes between healthy human individuals. Clones were read by immunoSEQ multiplex PCR, and TCRdb kept only the in-frame ones, dropping some. Seen here are about 580,000 clones, about 98% observed once, and the top ten hold approximately 0.3%. Sequenced input: naive CD8+ T cells sorted from blood. The receptors shown here come from a man aged 30 to 45 in good health. The CDR3 runs from the conserved cysteine through the conserved F or W. For some rows the clone size is stated as once, few or many, or as a class when expanded; others skip it.

v_gene	j_gene	abundance	CDR3aa
TRBV13	TRBJ1-3	NA	CASSSPGAEGNTIYF
TRBV9	TRBJ2-1	NA	CASSVGSGSGNEQFF
TRBV7-9	TRBJ2-1	NA	CASTANNEQFF
TRBV29-1	TRBJ2-1	NA	CSVGGLAGGDEQFF
TRBV30	TRBJ2-3	once	CACRGTAGTDTQYF
TRBV28	TRBJ2-1	NA	CAGGGADEQFF
TRBV2	TRBJ2-1	NA	CASTGAYNEQFF
TRBV6-5	TRBJ2-7	NA	CASSYTGTGTYEQYF
TRBV27	TRBJ2-3	NA	CASSFLAGAVSDTQYF
TRBV15	TRBJ2-7	NA	CATSKDRSYEQYF
TRBV5-5	TRBJ1-5	NA	CASSLAHGQPQHF
TRBV9	TRBJ2-3	NA	CASGLSDTQYF
TRBV19	TRBJ1-4	NA	CASSPTGTEDEKLFF
TRBV27	TRBJ2-1	NA	CASSTGTSGINEQFF
TRBV29-1	TRBJ1-4	NA	CSVAGDSLTEKLFF
TRBV13	TRBJ2-7	NA	CASSPSRDRGPSSYEQYF
TRBV7-9	TRBJ2-7	NA	CASSSPMGTEAYEQYF
TRBV19	TRBJ2-3	NA	CASSIPTTGTDTQYF
TRBV6-1	TRBJ2-3	NA	CASSGLAGADTQYF
TRBV19	TRBJ2-7	once	CASSPWTGGGNYEQYF
TRBV28	TRBJ2-2	NA	CASRDRGTGELFF
TRBV27	TRBJ2-7	NA	CASSLAQGRAEQYF
TRBV15	TRBJ2-3	NA	CATSALVPDTQYF
TRBV29-1	TRBJ1-2	NA	CSVDGEAYGYTF
TRBV11-2	TRBJ1-3	NA	CASSPDRVAGNTIYF
TRBV28	TRBJ2-2	NA	CASSPLGQGVRTGELFF
TRBV5-1	TRBJ1-2	NA	CASSLSSSGTPGYYGYTF
TRBV7-6	TRBJ2-1	once	CASSAYLAGGYNEQFF
TRBV19	TRBJ2-3	NA	CASSMGGGLTDTQYF
TRBV14	TRBJ2-3	NA	CASSRTGGTDTQYF
TRBV28	TRBJ2-2	NA	CASSPVHTLMAGELFF
TRBV5-1	TRBJ2-7	NA	CASHRPDSSYEQYF
TRBV27	TRBJ1-1	NA	CASSLSRGITEAFF
TRBV7-9	TRBJ2-1	once	CASSSPSGVEQFF
TRBV10-3	TRBJ2-7	NA	CAISDREDTYEQYF
TRBV6-1	TRBJ2-7	NA	CASRGDTSYEQYF